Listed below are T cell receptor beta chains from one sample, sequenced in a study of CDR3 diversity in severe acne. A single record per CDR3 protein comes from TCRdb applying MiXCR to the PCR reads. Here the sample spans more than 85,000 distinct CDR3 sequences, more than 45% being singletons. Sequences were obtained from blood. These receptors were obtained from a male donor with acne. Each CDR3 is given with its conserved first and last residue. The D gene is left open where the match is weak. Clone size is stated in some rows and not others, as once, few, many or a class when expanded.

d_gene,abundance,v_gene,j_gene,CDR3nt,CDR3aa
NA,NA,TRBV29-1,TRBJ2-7,TGCAGCGTGGACCCCCTGGCTATCAAGGCCATACCCTACGAGCGGTACTTC,CSVDPLAIKAIPYERYF
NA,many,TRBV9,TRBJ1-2,TGTGCCAGCAGCGTAGATGGGAGTAGTGTCTATGGCTACACCTTC,CASSVDGSSVYGYTF
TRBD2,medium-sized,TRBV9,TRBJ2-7,TGTGCCAGCAGCTCCGGACTAGCGGGAGGGCCAGGCCACGAGCAGTACTTC,CASSSGLAGGPGHEQYF
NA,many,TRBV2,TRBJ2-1,TGTGCCAGCAGTGAACGCCTCAGCTCCTACAATGAGCAGTTCTTC,CASSERLSSYNEQFF
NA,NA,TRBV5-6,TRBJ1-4,TGTGCCAGCAGCCTAGGAGAGGAAAAAAAAAAAAAAAAACTGTTTTTT,CASSLGEEKKKKKLFF
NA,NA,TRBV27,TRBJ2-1,TGTGCCGGCAGTCAAGACGGAAGCTCCTACAATGAGCAGTTCTTC,CAGSQDGSSYNEQFF
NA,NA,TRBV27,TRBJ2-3,TGTGCCAGCAGTCCACGGGGTAGCCCCCGACGGGATACGCAGTATTTT,CASSPRGSPRRDTQYF
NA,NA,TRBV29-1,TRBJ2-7,TGCAGCGTCGAGGTTAAGGGACGGGAGCAGTACTTC,CSVEVKGREQYF
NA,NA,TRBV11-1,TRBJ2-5,TGTGCCAGCAGCCCCCGAGGCGGCCAAGAGACCCAGTACTTC,CASSPRGGQETQYF
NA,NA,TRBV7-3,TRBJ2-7,TGTGCCAGCAGCTTATTCGCAGGGAGCGACGAGCAGTACTTC,CASSLFAGSDEQYF
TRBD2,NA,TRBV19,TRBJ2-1,TGTGCCAGTAACAGCGGGAGCAAAGAGCAGTTCTTC,CASNSGSKEQFF